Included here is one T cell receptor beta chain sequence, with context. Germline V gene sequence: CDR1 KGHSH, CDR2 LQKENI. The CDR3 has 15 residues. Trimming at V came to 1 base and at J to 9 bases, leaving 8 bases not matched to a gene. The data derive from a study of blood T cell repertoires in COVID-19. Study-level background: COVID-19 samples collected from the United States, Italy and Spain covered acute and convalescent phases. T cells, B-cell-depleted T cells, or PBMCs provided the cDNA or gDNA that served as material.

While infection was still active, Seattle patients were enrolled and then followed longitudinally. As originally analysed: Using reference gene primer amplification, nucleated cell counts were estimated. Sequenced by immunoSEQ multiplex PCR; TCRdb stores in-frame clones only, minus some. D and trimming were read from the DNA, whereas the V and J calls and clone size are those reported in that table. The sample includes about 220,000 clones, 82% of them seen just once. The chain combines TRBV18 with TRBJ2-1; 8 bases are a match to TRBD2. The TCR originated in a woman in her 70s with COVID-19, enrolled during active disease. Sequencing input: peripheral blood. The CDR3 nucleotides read TGTGCCAGCTCACCACTAGGAACTAGCGGTCTTGAGCAGTTCTTC. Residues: CASSPLGTSGLEQFF.